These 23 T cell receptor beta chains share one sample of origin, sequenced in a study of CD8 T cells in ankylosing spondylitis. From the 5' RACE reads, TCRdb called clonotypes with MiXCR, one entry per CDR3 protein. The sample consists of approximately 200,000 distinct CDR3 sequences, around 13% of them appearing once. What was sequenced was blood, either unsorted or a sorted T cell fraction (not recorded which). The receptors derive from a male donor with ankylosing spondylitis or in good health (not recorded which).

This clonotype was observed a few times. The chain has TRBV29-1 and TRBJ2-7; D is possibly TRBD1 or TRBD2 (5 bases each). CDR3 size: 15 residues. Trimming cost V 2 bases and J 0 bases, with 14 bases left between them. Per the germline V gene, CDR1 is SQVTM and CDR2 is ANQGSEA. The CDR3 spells CSVEIESGSSYEQYF. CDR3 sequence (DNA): TGCAGCGTTGAAATTGAGTCAGGGAGCTCCTACGAGCAGTACTTC.

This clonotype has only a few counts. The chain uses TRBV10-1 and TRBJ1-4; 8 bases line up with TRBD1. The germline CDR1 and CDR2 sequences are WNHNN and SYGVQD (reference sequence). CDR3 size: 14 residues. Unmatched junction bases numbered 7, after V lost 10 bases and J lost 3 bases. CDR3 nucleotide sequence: TGCGCCAATGGATGGACAGGGCCTAATGAAAAACTGTTTTTT. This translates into CANGWTGPNEKLFF.

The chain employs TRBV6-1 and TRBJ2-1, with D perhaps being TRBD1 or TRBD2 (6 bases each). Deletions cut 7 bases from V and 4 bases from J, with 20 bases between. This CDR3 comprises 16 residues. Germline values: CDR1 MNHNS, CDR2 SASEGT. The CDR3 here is CASTQGYSGEYNEQFF. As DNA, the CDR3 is TGTGCCAGCACCCAGGGGTATAGCGGAGAGTACAATGAGCAGTTCTTC.

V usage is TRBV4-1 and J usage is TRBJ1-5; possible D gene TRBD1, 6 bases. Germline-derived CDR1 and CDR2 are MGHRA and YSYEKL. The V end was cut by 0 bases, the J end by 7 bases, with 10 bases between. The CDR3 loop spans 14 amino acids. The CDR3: CASSQEGAGQPQHF. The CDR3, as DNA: TGCGCCAGCAGCCAAGAGGGGGCAGGGCAGCCCCAGCATTTT.

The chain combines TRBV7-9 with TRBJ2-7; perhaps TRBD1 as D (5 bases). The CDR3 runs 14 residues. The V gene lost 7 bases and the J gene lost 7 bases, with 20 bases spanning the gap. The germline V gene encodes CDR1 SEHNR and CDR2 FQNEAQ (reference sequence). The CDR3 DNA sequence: TGTGCCAGCACCCGCCCGAGCGAAGGGGAAGAGCAGTACTTC. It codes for CASTRPSEGEEQYF.

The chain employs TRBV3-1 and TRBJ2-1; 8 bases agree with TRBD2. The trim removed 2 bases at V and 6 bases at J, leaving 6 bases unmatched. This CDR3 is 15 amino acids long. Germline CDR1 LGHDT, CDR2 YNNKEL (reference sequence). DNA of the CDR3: TGTGCCAGCAGCCAAAGCGGGAGCCTCGGCAATGAGCAGTTCTTC. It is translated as CASSQSGSLGNEQFF.

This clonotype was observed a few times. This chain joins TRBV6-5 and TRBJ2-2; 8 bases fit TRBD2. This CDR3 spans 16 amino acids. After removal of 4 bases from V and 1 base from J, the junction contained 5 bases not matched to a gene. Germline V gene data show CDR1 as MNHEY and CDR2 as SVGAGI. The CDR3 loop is CASSSPAGENTGELFF. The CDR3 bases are TGTGCCAGCAGTTCCCCAGCGGGAGAGAACACCGGGGAGCTGTTTTTT.

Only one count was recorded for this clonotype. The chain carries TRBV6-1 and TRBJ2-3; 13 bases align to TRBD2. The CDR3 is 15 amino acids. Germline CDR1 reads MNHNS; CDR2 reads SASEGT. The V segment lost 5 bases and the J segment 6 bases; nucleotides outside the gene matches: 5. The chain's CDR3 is CASSRTSGSRDTQYF. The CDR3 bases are TGTGCCAGCAGTCGGACTAGCGGGAGTCGGGATACGCAGTATTTT.

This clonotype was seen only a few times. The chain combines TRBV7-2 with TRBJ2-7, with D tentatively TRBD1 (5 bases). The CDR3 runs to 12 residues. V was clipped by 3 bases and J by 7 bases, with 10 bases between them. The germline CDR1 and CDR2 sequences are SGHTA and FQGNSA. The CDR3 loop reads CASSFMGREQYF. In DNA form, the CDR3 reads TGTGCCAGCAGCTTTATGGGGCGGGAGCAGTACTTC. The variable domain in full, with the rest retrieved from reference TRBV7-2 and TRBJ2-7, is GAGVSQSPSNKVTEKGKDVELRCDPISGHTALYWYRQSLGQGLEFLIYFQGNSAPDKSGLPSDRFSAERTGGSVSTLTIQRTQQEDSAVYLCASSFMGREQYFGPGTRLTVT.

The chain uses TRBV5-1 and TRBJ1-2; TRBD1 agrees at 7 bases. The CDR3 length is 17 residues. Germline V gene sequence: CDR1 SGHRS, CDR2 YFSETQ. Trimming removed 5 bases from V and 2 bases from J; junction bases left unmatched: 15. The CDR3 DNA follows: TGCGCCAGCAGAACCGGGACAGTAGCGGGATGGAACTATGGCTACACCTTC. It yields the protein CASRTGTVAGWNYGYTF.

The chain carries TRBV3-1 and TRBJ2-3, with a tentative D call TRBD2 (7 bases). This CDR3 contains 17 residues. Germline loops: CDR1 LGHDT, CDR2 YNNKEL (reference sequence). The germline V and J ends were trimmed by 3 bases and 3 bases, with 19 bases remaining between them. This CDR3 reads CASSQEVVRGQTDTQYF. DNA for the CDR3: TGTGCCAGCAGCCAGGAAGTAGTGCGGGGGCAAACAGATACGCAGTATTTT.

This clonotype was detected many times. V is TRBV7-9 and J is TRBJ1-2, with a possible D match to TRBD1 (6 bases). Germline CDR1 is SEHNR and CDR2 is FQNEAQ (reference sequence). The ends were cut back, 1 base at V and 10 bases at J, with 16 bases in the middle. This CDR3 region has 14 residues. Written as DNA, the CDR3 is TGTGCCAGCAGCTTAGATATTCAGGGGAAGGACTACACCTTC. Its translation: CASSLDIQGKDYTF.

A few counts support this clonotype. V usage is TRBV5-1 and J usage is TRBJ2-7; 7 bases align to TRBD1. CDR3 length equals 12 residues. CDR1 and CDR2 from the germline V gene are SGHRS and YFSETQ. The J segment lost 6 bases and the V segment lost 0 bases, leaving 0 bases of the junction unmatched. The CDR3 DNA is TGCGCCAGCAGCTTGGACAGGGGCGAGCAGTACTTC. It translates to CASSLDRGEQYF. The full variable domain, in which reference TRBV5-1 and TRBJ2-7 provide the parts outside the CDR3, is KAGVTQTPRYLIKTRGQQVTLSCSPISGHRSVSWYQQTPGQGLQFLFEYFSETQRNKGNFPGRFSGRQFSNSRSEMNVSTLELGDSALYLCASSLDRGEQYFGPGTRLTVT.

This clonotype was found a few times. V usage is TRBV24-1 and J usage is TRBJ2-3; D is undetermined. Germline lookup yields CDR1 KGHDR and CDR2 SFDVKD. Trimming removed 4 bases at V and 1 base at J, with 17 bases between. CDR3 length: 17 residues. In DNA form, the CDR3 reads TGTGCCACCAGTGACCCGTCGTACGGGCAGGGCACAGATACGCAGTATTTT. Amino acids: CATSDPSYGQGTDTQYF.

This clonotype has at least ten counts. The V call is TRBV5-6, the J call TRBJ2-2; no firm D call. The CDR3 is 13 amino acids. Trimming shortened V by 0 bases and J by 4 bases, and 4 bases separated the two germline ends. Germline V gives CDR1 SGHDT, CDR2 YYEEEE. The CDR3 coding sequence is TGTGCCAGCAGCTTGGTCGGCACCGGGGAGCTGTTTTTT. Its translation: CASSLVGTGELFF.

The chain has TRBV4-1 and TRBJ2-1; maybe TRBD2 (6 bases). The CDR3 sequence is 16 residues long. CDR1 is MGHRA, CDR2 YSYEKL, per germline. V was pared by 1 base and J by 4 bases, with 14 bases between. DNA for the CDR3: TGCGCCAGCAGCCAAGTAACGGGAGAGGTGTACAATGAGCAGTTCTTC. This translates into CASSQVTGEVYNEQFF.

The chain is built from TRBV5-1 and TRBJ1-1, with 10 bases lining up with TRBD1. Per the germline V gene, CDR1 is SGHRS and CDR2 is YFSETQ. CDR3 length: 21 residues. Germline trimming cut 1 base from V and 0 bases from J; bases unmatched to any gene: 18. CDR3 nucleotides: TGCGCCAGCAGCTTGATAGGACAGGGGGTCCCGCCTTTTGTAATGAACACTGAAGCTTTCTTT. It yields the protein CASSLIGQGVPPFVMNTEAFF. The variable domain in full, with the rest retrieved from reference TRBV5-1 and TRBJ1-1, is KAGVTQTPRYLIKTRGQQVTLSCSPISGHRSVSWYQQTPGQGLQFLFEYFSETQRNKGNFPGRFSGRQFSNSRSEMNVSTLELGDSALYLCASSLIGQGVPPFVMNTEAFFGQGTRLTVV.

The CDR3 loop is CSARDLAEPFNEQFF. CDR3 bases: TGCAGTGCTAGAGATCTCGCGGAACCCTTCAATGAGCAGTTCTTC. The chain has TRBV20-1 and TRBJ2-1; no clear D. V was clipped by 0 bases and J by 6 bases, with 15 bases between them. This CDR3 contains 15 residues. Germline V gene lookup returns CDR1 DFQATT and CDR2 SNEGSKA (reference sequence).

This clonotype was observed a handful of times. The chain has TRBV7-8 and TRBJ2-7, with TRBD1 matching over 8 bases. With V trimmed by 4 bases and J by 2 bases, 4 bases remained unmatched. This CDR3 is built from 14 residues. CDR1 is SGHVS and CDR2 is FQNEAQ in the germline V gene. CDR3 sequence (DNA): TGTGCCAGCAGCTACAACAGGGGGACCTACGAGCAGTACTTC. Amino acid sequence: CASSYNRGTYEQYF.

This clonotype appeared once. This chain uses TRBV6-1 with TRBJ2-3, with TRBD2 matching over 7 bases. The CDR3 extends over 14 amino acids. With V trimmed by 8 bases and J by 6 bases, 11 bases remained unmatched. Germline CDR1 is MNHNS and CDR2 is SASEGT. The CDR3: CASFGEGILDTQYF. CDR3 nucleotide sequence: TGTGCCAGCTTCGGGGAGGGAATATTGGATACGCAGTATTTT.

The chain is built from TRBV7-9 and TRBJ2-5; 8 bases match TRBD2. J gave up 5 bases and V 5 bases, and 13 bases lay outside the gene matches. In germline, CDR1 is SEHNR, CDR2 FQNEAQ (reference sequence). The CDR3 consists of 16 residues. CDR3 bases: TGTGCCAGCAGCCACGCCACGGGAGGGTTTGGGGAGACCCAGTACTTC. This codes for CASSHATGGFGETQYF.

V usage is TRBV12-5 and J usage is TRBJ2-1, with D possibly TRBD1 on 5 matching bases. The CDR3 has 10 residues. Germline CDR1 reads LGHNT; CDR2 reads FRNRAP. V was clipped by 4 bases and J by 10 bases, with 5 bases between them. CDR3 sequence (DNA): TGTGCTAGTGGTTGGACAGAGCAGTTCTTC. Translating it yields CASGWTEQFF. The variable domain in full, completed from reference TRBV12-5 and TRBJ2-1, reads DARVTQTPRHKVTEMGQEVTMRCQPILGHNTVFWYRQTMMQGLELLAYFRNRAPLDDSGMPKDRFSAEMPDATLATLKIQPSEPRDSAVYFCASGWTEQFFGPGTRLTVL.

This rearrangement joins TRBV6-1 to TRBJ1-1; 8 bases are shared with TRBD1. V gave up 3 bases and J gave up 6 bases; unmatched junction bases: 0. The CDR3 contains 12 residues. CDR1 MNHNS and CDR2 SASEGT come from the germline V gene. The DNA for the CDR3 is TGTGCCAGCAGTGAGACAGGGGCTGAAGCTTTCTTT. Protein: CASSETGAEAFF.